These 6 T cell receptor beta chains came from one sample sequenced in a study of OX40 agonist ivuxolimab in advanced cancers. Profiled with immunoSEQ multiplex PCR; TCRdb holds only in-frame clones, not every one. The sample consists of approximately 74,000 clones, about four fifths of them appearing once. The specimen comprised CD4+ or CD8+ T cells sorted from blood, sampled in a trial of the OX40 agonist ivuxolimab. The receptors originated from an adult with an advanced solid tumor such as melanoma, head and neck, liver or kidney cancer.

V usage is TRBV5-1 and J usage is TRBJ2-4; D possibly corresponds to TRBD2 (6 bases). Germline V lookup: CDR1 SGHRS, CDR2 YFSETQ. The CDR3 is made up of 15 amino acids. V was trimmed by 6 bases and J by 4 bases, leaving 17 bases between them. Written as DNA, the CDR3 is TGCGCCAGCACCTATCGGGAGCTGATAAAAAACATTCAGTACTTC. Translating gives CASTYRELIKNIQYF.

This clone showed up just a few times. The genes are TRBV18 and TRBJ2-1; unclear D gene. Deletions cut 3 bases from V and 4 bases from J, with 16 bases between. Germline V gene sequence: CDR1 KGHSH, CDR2 LQKENI. The CDR3 contains 16 residues. CDR3 sequence reads: CASSPSDTLRYNEQFF. In DNA form, the CDR3 reads TGTGCCAGCTCACCGAGTGACACACTAAGATACAATGAGCAGTTCTTC.

V gene TRBV11-1 combines with J gene TRBJ2-1, with D perhaps matching TRBD1 or TRBD2 (5 bases each). This CDR3 has 13 residues. Germline V CDR1 and CDR2: SGHAT, FQDESV (reference sequence). V lost 3 bases to trimming and J lost 5 bases, with 8 bases between them. The DNA for the CDR3 is TGTGCCAGCAGCTTGGGGCGGGACAATGAGCAGTTCTTC. Protein sequence: CASSLGRDNEQFF.

This clone was observed a handful of times. The chain employs TRBV5-1 and TRBJ1-5; D ambiguous. Germline values: CDR1 SGHRS, CDR2 YFSETQ. The germline V and J ends were trimmed by 0 bases and 3 bases, with 4 bases remaining between them. This CDR3 spans 13 amino acids. CDR3 sequence: CASSLDTNQPQHF. The CDR3, as DNA: TGCGCCAGCAGCTTGGACACCAATCAGCCCCAGCATTTT.

This clone was found a few times. This sequence joins TRBV7-2 and TRBJ2-7; D not certain. In germline, CDR1 is SGHTA, CDR2 FQGNSA. The V gene lost 5 bases and the J gene lost 0 bases, with 14 bases spanning the gap. CDR3 length: 15 residues. CDR3 sequence reads: CASSTDHTLSYEQYF. DNA for the CDR3: TGTGCCAGCAGCACGGACCACACTCTCTCCTACGAGCAGTACTTC.

The chain recombines TRBV9 with TRBJ1-4; no definite D call. This CDR3 region has 15 residues. The V and J ends lost 4 bases and 4 bases respectively, with 14 bases between them. Germline V gives CDR1 SGDLS, CDR2 YYNGEE. Here the CDR3 reads CASSPNRAINEKLFF. CDR3 nucleotides: TGTGCCAGCAGCCCAAACCGGGCGATTAATGAAAAACTGTTTTTT.